A selection of T cell receptor beta chains follows, all from one sample in a study of Graves' ophthalmopathy and Graves' hyperthyroidism. Via MiXCR, TCRdb re-called the multiplex PCR reads, giving one row per CDR3 protein. Of around 600,000 distinct CDR3 sequences in the sample, over 40% were seen once. Sequences were obtained from peripheral blood. These receptors all come from an adult man with Graves' ophthalmopathy. CDR3s include the opening cysteine and the closing phenylalanine or tryptophan. A D gene is named only where the DNA matches it firmly. Only part of the rows carry a size: once, few, many, or a class if the clone is expanded.

>NA|TRBV7-9|TRBJ1-4|many|13
TGTGCCAGCAGCTTCGGGGGAATTGAAAAACTGTTTTTT
CASSFGGIEKLFF
>NA|TRBV10-2|TRBJ2-5|NA|13
TGCGCCACCTCAGGGCAATGGCAAGGGACCCAGTACTTC
CATSGQWQGTQYF
>TRBD1|TRBV12-5|TRBJ1-5|NA|20
TGTGCTAGCGCCGCCGGGCCCTCCGGGACAGTGGTCTATAGCAATCAGCCCCAGCATTTT
CASAAGPSGTVVYSNQPQHF
>NA|TRBV2|TRBJ1-1|many|13
TGTGCCAGCAGTGCAAGACCTATCGCTGAAGCTTTCTTT
CASSARPIAEAFF
>NA|TRBV6-5|TRBJ2-7|NA|15
TGTGCCAGCAGGAACACGAGGGACACCTCCTACGAGCAGTACTTC
CASRNTRDTSYEQYF
>NA|TRBV19|TRBJ1-6|many|13
TGTGCCAGTACTGGCCTCAATAATTCACCCCTCCACTTT
CASTGLNNSPLHF
>TRBD1|TRBV10-3|TRBJ2-5|once|14
TGTGCCATCAAGGGGACAGGGGGCATGGAGACCCAGTACTTC
CAIKGTGGMETQYF
>TRBD2|TRBV6-5|TRBJ2-5|NA|15
TGTGCCAGCAGTTACCCGGGACTAGCGGAAGAGACCCAGTACTTC
CASSYPGLAEETQYF
>NA|TRBV2|TRBJ2-5|NA|14
TGTGCCAGCGTTGGCACAGCCAATCAAGAGACCCAGTACTTC
CASVGTANQETQYF
>NA|TRBV15|TRBJ1-1|many|15
TGTGCCACTTCGCTAGGGATCGAAGGGGACACTGAAGCTTTCTTT
CATSLGIEGDTEAFF
>NA|TRBV5-4|TRBJ2-5|NA|14
TGTGCCAGCTTAGGCGGGGGCATTGGAGGGACCCAGTACTTC
CASLGGGIGGTQYF
>TRBD1|TRBV6-2/TRBV6-3|TRBJ2-2|once|16
TGTGCCAGCAGTTCATGGACAGGGGGCAGGGCCGGGGAGCTGTTTTTT
CASSSWTGGRAGELFF